These T cell receptor beta chains were read from a single sample in a study of cytomegalovirus exposure and HLA in healthy donors. Using immunoSEQ multiplex PCR, the repertoire was profiled, and TCRdb retains in-frame clones only, with some absent. The sample gives approximately 300,000 clones, about 90% of which show up once; 1.2% is in the top ten. The sample comprised PBMCs. These TCRs come from a young woman in good health and CMV-seropositive. CDR3s include the opening cysteine and the closing phenylalanine or tryptophan. D genes are given only for firm matches. For some rows the clone size is stated as once, few or many, or as a class when expanded; others skip it.

cdr3_aa	cdr3_nt	clone_size	d_call	j_call	v_call
CASSNTIDRAGEQFF	TGTGCCAGCAGTAATACAATCGACAGGGCGGGTGAGCAGTTCTTC	-	TRBD1	TRBJ2-1	TRBV6-1
CASSQEWGRGSSGNTIYF	TGCGCCAGCAGCCAAGAATGGGGGAGGGGCTCATCCGGAAACACCATATATTTT	-	-	TRBJ1-3	TRBV4-3
CASSIGDSNLQYF	TGTGCCAGTAGTATAGGTGACAGTAACCTTCAGTACTTC	few	-	TRBJ2-4	TRBV19
CASSLPSGGLSSYNEQFF	TGTGCCAGCAGCTTACCTAGCGGGGGACTGAGCTCCTACAATGAGCAGTTCTTC	-	TRBD2	TRBJ2-1	TRBV7-8
CASSYLRLGVIYEQYF	TGTGCCAGCAGTTATCTCAGACTAGGGGTTATCTACGAGCAGTACTTC	-	-	TRBJ2-7	TRBV6-6
CASRDGQRVNQPQHF	TGTGCCAGCAGGGATGGACAGAGAGTCAATCAGCCCCAGCATTTT	-	-	TRBJ1-5	TRBV25-1
CASSPGTDEQYF	TGTGCCAGCAGCCCCGGGACAGACGAGCAGTACTTC	-	TRBD1	TRBJ2-7	TRBV5-6
CASSQVGGGETQYF	TGCGCCAGCAGCCAAGTGGGGGGTGGGGAGACCCAGTACTTC	-	-	TRBJ2-5	TRBV4-1
CASTNTVEGHYEQYF	TGTGCCAGCACCAACACGGTGGAGGGACATTACGAGCAGTACTTC	-	-	TRBJ2-7	TRBV13
CASSLDLRGETQYF	TGTGCCAGCAGCTTAGATTTGCGTGGAGAGACCCAGTACTTC	-	-	TRBJ2-5	TRBV7-8
CASSLEAGGAGNEQFF	TGTGCCAGCAGCTTAGAAGCGGGAGGGGCAGGCAATGAGCAGTTCTTC	-	TRBD2	TRBJ2-1	TRBV7-7
CASSQKRDPWQFF	TGTGCCAGCAGTCAAAAGCGGGACCCTTGGCAGTTCTTC	-	TRBD2	TRBJ2-1	TRBV28
CAWSVQDGTNYGYTF	TGTGCCTGGAGTGTACAGGACGGTACTAACTATGGCTACACCTTC	-	-	TRBJ1-2	TRBV30
CASSEAGGIYEQYF	TGTGCCAGCAGTGAGGCAGGGGGTATCTACGAGCAGTACTTC	-	TRBD1	TRBJ2-7	TRBV2
CASSLRTSGTSDTQYF	TGCGCCAGCAGCTTGAGGACTAGCGGGACCTCAGATACGCAGTATTTT	-	TRBD2	TRBJ2-3	TRBV5-1
CASSLFRRAVGYGYTF	TGTGCCAGCAGTTTATTTCGCAGGGCCGTGGGCTATGGCTACACCTTC	-	-	TRBJ1-2	TRBV28
CASSPETGGRNQPQHF	TGTGCCAGCTCACCCGAAACAGGGGGGAGAAATCAGCCCCAGCATTTT	-	TRBD1	TRBJ1-5	TRBV18
CASSLVSPYGQYF	TGTGCCAGCAGTTTAGTTAGTCCCTACGGGCAGTACTTC	-	-	TRBJ2-7	TRBV28
CASSPWAGGLPEQFF	TGTGCCAGCTCACCTTGGGCGGGAGGGCTTCCTGAGCAGTTCTTC	-	TRBD2	TRBJ2-1	TRBV18
CASSSGLAVYEQYF	TGTGCCAGCAGTTCGGGACTAGCCGTCTACGAGCAGTACTTC	-	TRBD2	TRBJ2-7	TRBV27
CASSQDGLGWYEQYF	TGCGCCAGCAGCCAAGATGGGCTGGGGTGGTACGAGCAGTACTTC	-	-	TRBJ2-7	TRBV4-1
CASSSGTGGADTQYF	TGCGCCAGCAGCTCCGGGACAGGGGGCGCAGATACGCAGTATTTT	-	TRBD1	TRBJ2-3	TRBV5-1
CASSLPTPGEQYF	TGTGCCAGCAGCTTGCCGACTCCCGGGGAGCAGTACTTC	-	-	TRBJ2-7	TRBV5-4
CASSQFWGGTALYEQYF	TGCGCCAGCAGCCAATTCTGGGGGGGGACCGCCCTATACGAGCAGTACTTC	-	TRBD2	TRBJ2-7	TRBV4-3
CASSQQGWYTGELFF	TGCGCCAGCAGCCAACAGGGGTGGTACACCGGGGAGCTGTTTTTT	-	-	TRBJ2-2	TRBV4-1
CASSEQGFNEQFF	TGTGCCAGCAGTGAGCAAGGGTTCAATGAGCAGTTCTTC	many	-	TRBJ2-1	TRBV2
CASSPSAYNEQFF	TGTGCCAGCAGTCCTAGCGCCTACAATGAGCAGTTCTTC	-	-	TRBJ2-1	TRBV2
CASSYGSRGRGYGYTF	TGTGCCAGCAGTTACGGTTCCAGGGGGCGCGGGTATGGCTACACCTTC	-	TRBD1	TRBJ1-2	TRBV6-5
CASSQGEGYTF	TGTGCCAGCAGCCAGGGGGAGGGCTACACCTTC	-	TRBD1	TRBJ1-2	TRBV7-2